The 5 T cell receptor beta chains in this list originate from one sample, sequenced in a study of blood T cells in healthy people across ages. Next came a second PCR, run for about 7 to 12 cycles, which used a sample-barcoded 5' primer along with a J-beta primer mix. TCRdb fed the 5' RACE reads into MiXCR, producing one record per CDR3 protein. The data show about 1.8 million distinct CDR3 sequences, about 50% seen once. Sequenced material: blood. The source of these receptors is a woman between 40 and 55 years old in good health.

CDR3 in amino acids: CASSFGQGAPNGYTF. The CDR3 DNA reads TGTGCCAGCAGCTTCGGACAGGGGGCGCCGAATGGCTACACCTTC. This sequence joins TRBV11-1 and TRBJ1-2; 11 nucleotides line up with TRBD1. The CDR3 totals 15 residues. V gave up 3 bases and J gave up 6 bases; unmatched junction bases: 6. Germline CDR1 SGHAT, CDR2 FQDESV (reference sequence).

The sample holds a few counts of this clonotype. The rearrangement links TRBV7-6 to TRBJ2-5, with D hard to call. V lost 1 base and J lost 1, with 10 bases in between. The CDR3 has 15 residues. Germline CDR1 SGHVS, CDR2 FNYEAQ. The CDR3 DNA reads TGTGCCAGCAGCTTAGTGGTGAACAGCCAAGAGACCCAGTACTTC. This encodes CASSLVVNSQETQYF. The whole variable domain, remainder taken from reference TRBV7-6 and TRBJ2-5, is GAGVSQSPRYKVTKRGQDVALRCDPISGHVSLYWYRQALGQGPEFLTYFNYEAQQDKSGLPNDRFSAERPEGSISTLTIQRTEQRDSAMYRCASSLVVNSQETQYFGPGTRLLVL.

This sequence joins TRBV9 and TRBJ2-3; 14 nucleotides align to TRBD2. The CDR3 covers 17 residues. Per the germline V gene, CDR1 is SGDLS and CDR2 is YYNGEE. V gave up 3 bases and J gave up 1 base; unmatched junction bases: 4. The CDR3 region is CASSAPGLAGGTDTQYF. CDR3 nucleotides: TGTGCCAGCAGCGCCCCGGGACTAGCGGGGGGCACAGATACGCAGTATTTT.

The chain carries TRBV7-8 and TRBJ1-5, with no clear D. Between the trimmed V and J ends, which lost 5 bases and 1 base, there was a span of 15 bases. The CDR3 contains 16 residues. The germline V gene has CDR1 SGHVS and CDR2 FQNEAQ. CDR3 residues: CASSPLGGQSNQPQHF. DNA for the CDR3: TGTGCCAGCAGCCCTCTCGGAGGTCAGAGCAATCAGCCCCAGCATTTT. The full variable domain, rest sourced from reference TRBV7-8 and TRBJ1-5, is GAGVSQSPRYKVAKRGQDVALRCDPISGHVSLFWYQQALGQGPEFLTYFQNEAQLDKSGLPSDRFFAERPEGSVSTLKIQRTQQEDSAVYLCASSPLGGQSNQPQHFGDGTRLSIL.

This clonotype has more than one count but fewer than ten. The gene calls are TRBV6-2 or TRBV6-3 and TRBJ2-7; D is ambiguous. The CDR3 extends over 11 amino acids. The V end was cut by 8 bases, the J end by 1 base, with 6 bases between. Germline loops: CDR1 MNHEY, CDR2 SVGEGT. The CDR3 region is CASGPSYEQYF. Written as DNA, the CDR3 is TGTGCCAGCGGGCCATCCTACGAGCAGTACTTC.